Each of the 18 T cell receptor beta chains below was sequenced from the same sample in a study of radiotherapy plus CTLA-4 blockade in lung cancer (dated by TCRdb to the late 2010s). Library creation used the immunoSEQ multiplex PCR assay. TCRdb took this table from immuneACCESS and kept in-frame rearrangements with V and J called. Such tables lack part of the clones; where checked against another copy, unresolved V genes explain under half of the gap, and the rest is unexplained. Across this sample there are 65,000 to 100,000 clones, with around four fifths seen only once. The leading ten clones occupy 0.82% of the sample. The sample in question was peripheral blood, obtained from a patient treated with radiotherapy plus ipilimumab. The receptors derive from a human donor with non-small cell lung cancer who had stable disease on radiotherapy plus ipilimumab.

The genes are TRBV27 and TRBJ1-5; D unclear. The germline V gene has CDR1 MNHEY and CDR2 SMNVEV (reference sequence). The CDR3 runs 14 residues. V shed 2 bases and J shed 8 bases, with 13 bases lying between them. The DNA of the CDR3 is TGTGCCAGCAGTTTAATGAGCAGGCAGGAGCCCCAGCATTTT. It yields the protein CASSLMSRQEPQHF.

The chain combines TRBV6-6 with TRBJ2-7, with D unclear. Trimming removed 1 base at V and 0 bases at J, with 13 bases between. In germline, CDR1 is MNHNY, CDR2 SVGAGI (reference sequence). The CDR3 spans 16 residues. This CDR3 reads CASSYYEIRSSYEQYF. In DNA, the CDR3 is TGTGCCAGCAGTTACTACGAGATAAGGAGCTCCTACGAGCAGTACTTC.

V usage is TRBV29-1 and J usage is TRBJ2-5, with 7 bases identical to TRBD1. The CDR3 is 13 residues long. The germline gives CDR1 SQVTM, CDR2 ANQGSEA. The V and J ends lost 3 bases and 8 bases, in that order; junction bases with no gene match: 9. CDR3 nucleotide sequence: TGCAGCGTTGAGACAGGGTCCTGGCGAACCCAGTACTTC. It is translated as CSVETGSWRTQYF.

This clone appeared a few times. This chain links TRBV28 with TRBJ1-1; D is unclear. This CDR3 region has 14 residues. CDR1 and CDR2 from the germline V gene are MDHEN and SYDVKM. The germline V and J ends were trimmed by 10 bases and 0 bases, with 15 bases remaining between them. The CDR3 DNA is TGTGCCATCAATTCTCTCTTATTGAACACTGAAGCTTTCTTT. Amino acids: CAINSLLLNTEAFF.

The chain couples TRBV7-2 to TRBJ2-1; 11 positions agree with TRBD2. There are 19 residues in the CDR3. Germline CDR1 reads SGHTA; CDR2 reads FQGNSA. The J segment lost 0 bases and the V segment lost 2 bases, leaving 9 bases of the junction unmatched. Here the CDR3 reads CASSLSSSGGPSSYNEQFF. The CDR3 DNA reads TGTGCCAGCAGCTTAAGTTCTAGCGGGGGGCCGAGCTCCTACAATGAGCAGTTCTTC.

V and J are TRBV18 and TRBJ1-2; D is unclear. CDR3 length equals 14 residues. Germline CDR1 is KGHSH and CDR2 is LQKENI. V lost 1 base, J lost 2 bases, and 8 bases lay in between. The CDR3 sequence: CASSPQDTNYGYTF. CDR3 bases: TGTGCCAGCTCACCACAAGATACCAACTATGGCTACACCTTC.

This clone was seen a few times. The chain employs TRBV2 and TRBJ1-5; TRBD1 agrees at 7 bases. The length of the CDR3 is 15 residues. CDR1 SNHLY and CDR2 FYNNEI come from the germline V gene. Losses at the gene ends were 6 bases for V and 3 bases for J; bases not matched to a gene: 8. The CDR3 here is CASRMTGFANQPQHF. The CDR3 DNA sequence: TGTGCCAGCAGGATGACAGGGTTCGCCAATCAGCCCCAGCATTTT.

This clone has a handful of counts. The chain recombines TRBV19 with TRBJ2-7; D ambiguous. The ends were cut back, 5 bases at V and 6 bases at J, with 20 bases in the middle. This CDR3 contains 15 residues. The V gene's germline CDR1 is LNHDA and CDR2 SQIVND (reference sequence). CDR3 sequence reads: CASSLRAGSHREQYF. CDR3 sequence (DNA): TGTGCCAGTAGTCTCCGGGCCGGCTCACATCGCGAGCAGTACTTC.

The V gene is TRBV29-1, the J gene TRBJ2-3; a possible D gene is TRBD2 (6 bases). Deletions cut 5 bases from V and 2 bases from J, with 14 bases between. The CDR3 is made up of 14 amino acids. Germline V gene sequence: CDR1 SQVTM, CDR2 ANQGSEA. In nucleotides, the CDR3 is TGCAGCGTTTTGACCCGGACTACCACAGATACGCAGTATTTT. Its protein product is CSVLTRTTTDTQYF.

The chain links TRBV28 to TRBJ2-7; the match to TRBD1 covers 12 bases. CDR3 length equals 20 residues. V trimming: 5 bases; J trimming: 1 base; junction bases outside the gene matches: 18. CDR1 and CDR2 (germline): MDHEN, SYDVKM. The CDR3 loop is CASSIRPGQGAQWGSYEQYF. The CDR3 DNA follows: TGTGCCAGCAGTATAAGACCGGGACAGGGGGCGCAATGGGGGTCCTACGAGCAGTACTTC.

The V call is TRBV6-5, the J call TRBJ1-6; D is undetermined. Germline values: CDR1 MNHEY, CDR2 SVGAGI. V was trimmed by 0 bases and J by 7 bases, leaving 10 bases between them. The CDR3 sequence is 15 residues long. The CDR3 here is CASSYSNRRNSPLHF. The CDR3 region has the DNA TGTGCCAGCAGTTACTCGAACAGAAGAAATTCACCCCTCCACTTT.

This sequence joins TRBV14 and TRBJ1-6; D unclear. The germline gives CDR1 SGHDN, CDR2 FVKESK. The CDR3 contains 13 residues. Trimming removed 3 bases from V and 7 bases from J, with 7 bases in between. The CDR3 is CASSHRWNSPLHF. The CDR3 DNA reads TGTGCCAGCAGCCACAGGTGGAATTCACCCCTCCACTTT. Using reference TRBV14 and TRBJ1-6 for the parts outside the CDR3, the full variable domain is EAGVTQFPSHSVIEKGQTVTLRCDPISGHDNLYWYRRVMGKEIKFLLHFVKESKQDESGMPNNRFLAERTGGTYSTLKVQPAELEDSGVYFCASSHRWNSPLHFGNGTRLTVT.

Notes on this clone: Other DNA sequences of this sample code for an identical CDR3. CDR3 sequence (DNA): TGTGCCAGCTCACCACAGGGGGCAGGGGCCCTGAACACTGAAGCTTTCTTT. Its protein product is CASSPQGAGALNTEAFF. The genes are TRBV18 and TRBJ1-1; TRBD1 matches at 7 bases. Germline assignment: CDR1 KGHSH and CDR2 LQKENI. V lost 1 base and J lost 0; bases outside the gene matches: 8. This CDR3 has 17 amino acids.

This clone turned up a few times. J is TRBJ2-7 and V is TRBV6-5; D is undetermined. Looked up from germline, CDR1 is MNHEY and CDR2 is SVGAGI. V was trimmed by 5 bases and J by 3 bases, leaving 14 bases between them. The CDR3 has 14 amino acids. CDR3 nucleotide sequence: TGTGCCAGCAGTGTGGAGACTCCCAGCTACGAGCAGTACTTC. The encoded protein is CASSVETPSYEQYF.

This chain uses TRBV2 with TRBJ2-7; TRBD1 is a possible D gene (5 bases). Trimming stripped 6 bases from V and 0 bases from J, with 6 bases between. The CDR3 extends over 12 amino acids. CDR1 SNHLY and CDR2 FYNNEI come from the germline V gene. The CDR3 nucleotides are TGTGCCAGCAGGGACAACTCCTACGAGCAGTACTTC. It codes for CASRDNSYEQYF.

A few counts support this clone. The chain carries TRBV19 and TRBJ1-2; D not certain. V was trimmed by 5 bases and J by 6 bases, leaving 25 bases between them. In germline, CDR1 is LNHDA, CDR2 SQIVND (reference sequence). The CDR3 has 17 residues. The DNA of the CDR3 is TGTGCCAGTAGTCCCATGGCCAAGGACGGGAGAGCCGATGGCTACACCTTC. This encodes CASSPMAKDGRADGYTF.

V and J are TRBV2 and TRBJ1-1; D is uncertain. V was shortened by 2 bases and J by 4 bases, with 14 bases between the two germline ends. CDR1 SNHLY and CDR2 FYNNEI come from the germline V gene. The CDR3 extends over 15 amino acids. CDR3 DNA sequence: TGTGCCAGCAGTGAAAGGTCCAGGTCGAGCACTGAAGCTTTCTTT. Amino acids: CASSERSRSSTEAFF.

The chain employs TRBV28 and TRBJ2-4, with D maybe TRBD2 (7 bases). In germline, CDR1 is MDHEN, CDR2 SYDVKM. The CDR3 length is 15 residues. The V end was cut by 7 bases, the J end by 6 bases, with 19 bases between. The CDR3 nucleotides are TGTGCCAGCACTCGAAGCCGGGGGGCTAGAAACATTCAGTACTTC. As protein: CASTRSRGARNIQYF.